Each of the 11 T cell receptor beta chains below was sequenced from the same sample in a study of blood T cell repertoires in COVID-19. Sequenced by immunoSEQ multiplex PCR; TCRdb stores in-frame clones only, minus some. The data hold about 170,000 clones, with around 86% observed a single time. The sample comprised peripheral blood. These receptors came from a woman aged 80 or over with COVID-19, enrolled during active disease.

The rearrangement joins TRBV7-2 to TRBJ2-7, with 7 bases fitting TRBD1. The CDR3 is 14 amino acids. The germline V gene encodes CDR1 SGHTA and CDR2 FQGNSA. Trimming removed 5 bases from V and 6 bases from J; junction bases left unmatched: 10. CDR3 region: CASSPTGNRGEQYF. Written as DNA, the CDR3 is TGTGCCAGCAGCCCGACAGGGAACCGAGGCGAGCAGTACTTC.

The V gene is TRBV7-8, the J gene TRBJ2-7, with 11 bases identical to TRBD2. Germline assignment: CDR1 SGHVS and CDR2 FQNEAQ. Trimming at V came to 1 base and at J to 4 bases, leaving 3 bases not matched to a gene. The CDR3 consists of 15 residues. The CDR3 loop reads CASSLVTSGTYEQYF. CDR3 coding DNA: TGTGCCAGCAGCTTAGTGACTAGCGGGACTTACGAGCAGTACTTC.

The chain couples TRBV7-3 to TRBJ2-7; D unresolved. This CDR3 has 17 amino acids. Per germline, CDR1 SGHTA and CDR2 FQGTGA. V lost 6 bases and J lost 5, with 26 bases in between. CDR3: CASSTSVEPNLYHEQYF. CDR3 nucleotides: TGTGCCAGCAGTACGAGCGTCGAGCCCAATCTTTATCACGAGCAGTACTTC.

The chain combines TRBV28 with TRBJ2-6, with a possible D match to TRBD1 (5 bases). Trimming shortened V by 10 bases and J by 0 bases, and 16 bases separated the two germline ends. The germline V gene has CDR1 MDHEN and CDR2 SYDVKM. The CDR3 length is 16 residues. The CDR3 DNA is TGTGCCACCCCGACTGACAGACACTCTGGGGCCAACGTCCTGACTTTC. This gives the protein CATPTDRHSGANVLTF.

The rearrangement joins TRBV9 to TRBJ2-5; 8 nucleotides agree with TRBD2. With 4 bases clipped from V and 5 bases from J, the junction kept 13 bases outside the gene matches. This CDR3 has 16 amino acids. CDR1 SGDLS and CDR2 YYNGEE come from the germline V gene. The DNA of the CDR3 is TGTGCCAGCAGCCCACGGGGTAGCGGGACGTCGGAGACCCAGTACTTC. This translates into CASSPRGSGTSETQYF.

This rearrangement joins TRBV4-3 to TRBJ2-2; no clear D. The CDR3 runs to 16 residues. Trimming stripped 4 bases from V and 4 bases from J, with 16 bases between. Germline CDR1 is LGHNA and CDR2 is YSLEER. The CDR3 protein is CASSRDASRGTGELFF. In DNA, the CDR3 is TGCGCCAGCAGCCGAGACGCCTCTCGAGGCACCGGGGAGCTGTTTTTT.

V and J are TRBV5-5 and TRBJ1-1; possible D gene TRBD1, 6 bases. The germline V gene has CDR1 SGHKS and CDR2 YYEKEE (reference sequence). V lost 0 bases, J lost 3 bases, and 9 bases lay in between. The CDR3 extends over 14 amino acids. CDR3 nucleotide sequence: TGTGCCAGCAGCTTGGTTGGGGGCCACACTGAAGCTTTCTTT. Translated: CASSLVGGHTEAFF.

The chain uses TRBV3-1 (or the pseudogene TRBV3-2) and TRBJ2-1, with 8 positions matching TRBD1. The ends lost 4 bases at V and 6 bases at J; junction bases unmatched: 11. In germline, CDR1 is LGHDT, CDR2 YNNKEL (reference sequence). The CDR3 spans 16 residues. CDR3 bases: TGTGCCAGCAGCCCGACAGGGGCCTGGGGCAGCAATGAGCAGTTCTTC. Encoded protein: CASSPTGAWGSNEQFF.

This clone has only a few counts. This rearrangement joins TRBV27 to TRBJ1-4; 12 bases match TRBD1. In germline, CDR1 is MNHEY, CDR2 SMNVEV (reference sequence). The CDR3 length is 16 residues. Trimming removed 8 bases from V and 5 bases from J; junction bases left unmatched: 9. CDR3 nucleotide sequence: TGTGCCAGCGGCGCGGGGACAGGGGGCGGGAATGAAAAACTGTTTTTT. Amino acids: CASGAGTGGGNEKLFF.

This sequence joins TRBV19 and TRBJ2-1; 10 nucleotides match TRBD2. J gave up 3 bases and V 3 bases, and 8 bases lay outside the gene matches. Per germline, CDR1 LNHDA and CDR2 SQIVND (reference sequence). This CDR3 is 17 amino acids long. The CDR3 is CASSISLAGGIYNEQFF. As DNA, the CDR3 is TGTGCCAGTAGTATCTCGTTAGCGGGAGGAATCTACAATGAGCAGTTCTTC.

Only one count was recorded for this clone. The chain combines TRBV3-1 (or the pseudogene TRBV3-2) with TRBJ1-2; D not certain. The CDR3 has 14 amino acids. V was shortened by 2 bases and J by 8 bases, with 15 bases between the two germline ends. From germline, CDR1 is LGHDT and CDR2 YNNKEL (reference sequence). The CDR3 loop is CASSQLRTGSGYTF. CDR3 DNA sequence: TGTGCCAGCAGCCAATTACGGACGGGGAGCGGCTACACCTTC.